Included here is one T cell receptor beta chain sequence, with context. What it binds is not known. Germline assignment: CDR1 LNHDA and CDR2 SQIVND (reference sequence). The CDR3 is 13 residues long. Trimming removed 4 bases from V and 3 bases from J, with 10 bases in between. This specimen belongs to a study of shared clonotypes between healthy human individuals. About the study: A couple of women and a few men aged 18 to 49 served as donors. Regarding the study as a whole: There were few donors, and this limited the genetic and exposure-history diversity represented.

It was at deep level that the assay was run. The material for each subset, its genomic DNA, was split evenly across several immunoSEQ plates. Here immunoSEQ multiplex PCR was the method, and the copy in TCRdb shows in-frame clones only, minus some. The repertoire holds some 490,000 clones, with 81% as singletons. The receptor was derived from a woman in her 40s in good health. Some clones in this sample may be carry-over from other donors' samples. The sequenced sample was PBMCs. This sequence joins TRBV19 and TRBJ2-7; a weak D match, TRBD1 (5 bases). The CDR3 loop reads CASSRTRGYEQYF. As DNA, the CDR3 is TGTGCCAGTAGTAGGACACGAGGCTACGAGCAGTACTTC.